The clone carrying this T cell receptor (beta chain) was observed at least ten times. V lost 1 base and J lost 0, with 10 bases in between. Germline CDR1 is MNHNS and CDR2 is SASEGT. CDR3 size: 15 residues. These data come from a study of T cells in Graves' hyperthyroidism and ophthalmopathy. Amplification of TCR beta CDR3 regions used RNA as the template. Initially, a first-round RT-PCR of the TCR CDR3 employed the HTBI primer set. TCRdb fed the multiplex PCR reads into MiXCR, producing one record per CDR3 protein. Among 550,000 to 600,000 distinct CDR3 sequences listed, about 43% were seen once. Used for diagnoses were clinical symptoms, serum thyroxine and TRAb, thyroid ultrasound and orbital computed tomography.

Source material: peripheral blood or thyroid tissue (not recorded which). The source of this sequence is an adult woman with Graves' disease, either hyperthyroidism or ophthalmopathy (not recorded which). This chain uses TRBV6-1 with TRBJ2-7; TRBD1 is a possible D gene (5 bases). CDR3 protein: CASSEEVGPSYEQYF. Written as DNA, the CDR3 is TGTGCCAGCAGTGAAGAGGTGGGGCCCTCCTACGAGCAGTACTTC.